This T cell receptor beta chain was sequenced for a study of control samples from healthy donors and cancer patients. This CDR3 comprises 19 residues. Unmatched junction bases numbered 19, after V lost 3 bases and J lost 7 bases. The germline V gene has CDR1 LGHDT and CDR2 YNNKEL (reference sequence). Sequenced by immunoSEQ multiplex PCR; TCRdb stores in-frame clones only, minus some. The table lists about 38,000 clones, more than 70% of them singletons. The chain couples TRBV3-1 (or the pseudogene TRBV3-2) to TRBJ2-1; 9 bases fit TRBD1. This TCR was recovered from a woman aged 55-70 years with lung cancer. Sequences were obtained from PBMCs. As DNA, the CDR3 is TGTGCCAGCAGCCACTGGGGACAGGGCTCGAGGGAAAAAAATAATGAGCAGTTCTTC. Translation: CASSHWGQGSREKNNEQFF.